These T cell receptor beta chains were read from a single sample in a study of T cell repertoires in cytomegalovirus infection. These receptors' antigens are unknown. TCRdb itself ran the reads through MiXCR, one entry per CDR3 protein. The table has about 470,000 distinct CDR3 sequences, roughly 42% seen once; the top ten hold about 41%. The sequencing here drew on cultured PBMCs, taken from culture after CMV antigen stimulation. The source is a human donor in good health (CMV status not recorded). Some clones in this sample may be carry-over from other donors' samples. Each CDR3 is given with its conserved first and last residue. The D gene is left open where the match is weak. Size values are once, few and many counts, or a class for expanded clones, and some rows have none.

d_gene	abundance	v_gene	j_gene	CDR3nt	CDR3aa
NA	many	TRBV7-8	TRBJ1-2	TGTGCCAGCAGCTTAGTAGAGGCCCCGGTTGGCTACACCTTC	CASSLVEAPVGYTF
TRBD2	NA	TRBV12-3/TRBV12-4	TRBJ2-3	TGTGCCAGCAGTCGCCAAGGGACTAGCGGGAGAACAGATACGCAGTATTTT	CASSRQGTSGRTDTQYF
NA	NA	TRBV2	TRBJ1-2	TGTGCCAGCTGGGGACTTCTGGATAACTATGGCTACACCTTC	CASWGLLDNYGYTF
NA	NA	TRBV12-5	TRBJ2-5	TGTGCTAGTGGTTCCCCCCCCCTAGCCGGGGAGACCCAGTACTTC	CASGSPPLAGETQYF
NA	NA	TRBV6-6	TRBJ1-5	TGTGCCAGCAGTCCGTTTGGAGGGACATCCAATCAGCCCCAGCATTTT	CASSPFGGTSNQPQHF
TRBD2	NA	TRBV7-2	TRBJ2-5	TGTGCCAGCAGCTTAAGAGGCTATCGCGGGAGGGTAAAGACCCAGTACTTC	CASSLRGYRGRVKTQYF
TRBD2	few	TRBV7-9	TRBJ2-1	TGTGCCAGCAGCGTAATGGGACTAGCGGGCTACAATGAGCAGTTCTTC	CASSVMGLAGYNEQFF
TRBD1	NA	TRBV20-1	TRBJ1-5	TGCAGTGCTTCCGGGACAGGGGATCAGCCCCAGCATTTT	CSASGTGDQPQHF
TRBD2	few	TRBV10-3	TRBJ2-1	TGTGCCATCAGTGACCCCGGCAGGACTAGCTCCTACAATGAGCAGTTCTTC	CAISDPGRTSSYNEQFF
NA	few	TRBV18	TRBJ2-3	TGTGCCAGCTCACAAGCCCGCTCCACAGATACGCAGTATTTT	CASSQARSTDTQYF
NA	once	TRBV24-1	TRBJ2-3	TGTGCCACCAGTGACTCCGGGATCAACACAGATACGCAGTATTTT	CATSDSGINTDTQYF
TRBD1	NA	TRBV6-5	TRBJ1-1	TGTGCCAGCAGCCAGACAGGGATGGCTGAAGCTTTCTTT	CASSQTGMAEAFF
TRBD2	NA	TRBV7-2	TRBJ2-5	TGTGCCAGCAGCCCTAGCGGCTCGGGGGAGACCCAGTACTTC	CASSPSGSGETQYF
TRBD2	NA	TRBV4-2	TRBJ2-7	TGTGCCAGCAGCCAAGCTAGCGGGGGGGCTAGCGAGCAGTACTTC	CASSQASGGASEQYF
NA	NA	TRBV10-3	TRBJ2-5	TGTGCCATCAGTGATGGCGCAGATACGGACTTC	CAISDGADTDF
NA	NA	TRBV7-2	TRBJ1-5	TGTGCCAGCAGCCAAACGAACTGGAATCAGCCCCAGCATTTT	CASSQTNWNQPQHF
NA	NA	TRBV6-1	TRBJ2-1	TGTGCCAGCAGTGAACGGCCAGATCCGGATGAGCAGTTCTTC	CASSERPDPDEQFF
TRBD1	NA	TRBV12-3/TRBV12-4	TRBJ1-1	TGTGCCAGCAGTTTGATTGGACAGGGGGACACTGAAGCTTTCTTT	CASSLIGQGDTEAFF
NA	once	TRBV12-3/TRBV12-4	TRBJ2-2	TGTGCCAGCAGTTTGTCCATCGGGGAGCTGTTTTTT	CASSLSIGELFF
NA	NA	TRBV7-4	TRBJ2-7	TGTGCCAGCAGCCCAGGGGGGTCCGGGACCTCCTACGAGCAGTACTTC	CASSPGGSGTSYEQYF
NA	few	TRBV7-8	TRBJ2-2	TGTGCCAGCAGCTTAGAAGCGGGACAGCCGAACACCGGGGAGCTGTTTTTT	CASSLEAGQPNTGELFF
TRBD1	NA	TRBV4-1	TRBJ1-6	TGCGCCAGCAGCAAACGACAGGGGTATAATTCACCCCTCCACTTT	CASSKRQGYNSPLHF
NA	few	TRBV12-3/TRBV12-4	TRBJ2-5	TGTGCCAGCAGTTTAGCCCTCTCAGGGGAACAAGAGACCCAGTACTTC	CASSLALSGEQETQYF
TRBD1	NA	TRBV5-1	TRBJ2-7	TGCGCCAGCAGTCTTCGACAGGGGAACTACGAGCAGTACTTC	CASSLRQGNYEQYF
NA	NA	TRBV7-7	TRBJ2-1	TGTGCCAGCAGCTTAGGACTTAGCAGCAGTGAGCAGTTCTTC	CASSLGLSSSEQFF
TRBD2	NA	TRBV6-6	TRBJ2-3	TGTGCCAGCAGTATTGGGACTAGAGGCACAGATACGCAGTATTTT	CASSIGTRGTDTQYF
NA	NA	TRBV24-1	TRBJ2-7	TGTGCCACCAGTGATTTGCCGCAGTACTTC	CATSDLPQYF
TRBD1	NA	TRBV7-8	TRBJ1-4	TGTGCCAGCAGCCCCGGGACAGGGGTAGAAAAACTGTTTTTT	CASSPGTGVEKLFF
NA	few	TRBV29-1	TRBJ1-1	TGCAGCGCGGGACGGCAAAATGAAGCTTTCTTT	CSAGRQNEAFF
NA	once	TRBV7-3	TRBJ2-3	TGTGCCAGCAGCTTACTAGCGTCAAGCGCGGGCACAGATACGCAGTATTTT	CASSLLASSAGTDTQYF
TRBD2	once	TRBV27	TRBJ2-7	TGTGCCAGCAGTCCCAAGACTAGCGGGATCTACGAGCAGTACTTC	CASSPKTSGIYEQYF
NA	once	TRBV29-1	TRBJ2-1	TGCAGCGTTTCCCCGGCGAGCTCCTACAATGAGCAGTTCTTC	CSVSPASSYNEQFF
TRBD1	NA	TRBV14	TRBJ1-4	TGTGCCAGCAGCCGTTGGGGACAGATCCAAGAAAAACTGTTTTTT	CASSRWGQIQEKLFF
TRBD1	few	TRBV25-1	TRBJ2-6	TGTGCCAGCAGTGAATCGATAACAGGGGCCGGGGCCAACGTCCTGACTTTC	CASSESITGAGANVLTF
NA	once	TRBV5-4	TRBJ2-3	TGTGCCAGCAACACCGCACAGGGAACATCAGATACGCAGTATTTT	CASNTAQGTSDTQYF
TRBD1	once	TRBV12-3/TRBV12-4	TRBJ1-5	TGTGCCAGCAGACAGGGGGCTCAGCCCCAGCATTTT	CASRQGAQPQHF
NA	few	TRBV7-2	TRBJ2-7	TGTGCCAGCAGGCCTCGGCAGGGGAACTACGAGCAGTACTTC	CASRPRQGNYEQYF
NA	NA	TRBV4-2	TRBJ1-3	TGTGCCAGCAGCCGAATCGGGGGAGAGGGAAACACCATATATTTT	CASSRIGGEGNTIYF
NA	NA	TRBV7-8	TRBJ1-3	TGTGCCAGCAGCTTAACTATTCAGGGACTGGAGGACACCATATATTTT	CASSLTIQGLEDTIYF
TRBD1	NA	TRBV20-1	TRBJ2-7	TGCAGTGCCCGGACGGACAGGGTCGACGACGAGCAGTACTTC	CSARTDRVDDEQYF
NA	NA	TRBV19	TRBJ1-1	TGTGCCAGTACGGGGTTAGCAGGGAAAGAAGAAGCTTTCTTT	CASTGLAGKEEAFF
TRBD2	NA	TRBV6-1	TRBJ2-7	TGTGCCAGCAGCCGTAGCGGGATCTACGAGCAGTACTTC	CASSRSGIYEQYF
TRBD1	NA	TRBV12-3/TRBV12-4	TRBJ2-3	TGTGCCAGCAGGCCCGGGACAGGGAGGGCAGATACGCAGTATTTT	CASRPGTGRADTQYF
NA	NA	TRBV10-3	TRBJ2-1	TGTGCCATCAGTGATTTAGGGTCCCTCTCTGAAGGTGAGCAGTTCTTC	CAISDLGSLSEGEQFF
NA	NA	TRBV28	TRBJ2-7	TGTGCCAGCAGCCTCTTTGGCGCCTACGAGCAGTACTTC	CASSLFGAYEQYF
NA	few	TRBV7-2	TRBJ1-1	TGTGCCAGCAGCTTATTAGGCTTCGGGGCGAACACTGAAGCTTTCTTT	CASSLLGFGANTEAFF
NA	many	TRBV7-8	TRBJ2-5	TGTGCCAGCAGCTTATGGCACGACGGAGAGTACAGTGACCAAGAGACCCAGTACTTC	CASSLWHDGEYSDQETQYF
TRBD2	NA	TRBV20-1	TRBJ2-7	TGCAGTGCTGCCTCCGGGACTAGCGGGAGGGCCTACGAGCAGTACTTC	CSAASGTSGRAYEQYF
TRBD2	NA	TRBV7-6	TRBJ2-7	TGTGCCAGCAGCTTTAGCGGGGCCAAGAATGAGCAGTACTTC	CASSFSGAKNEQYF
NA	NA	TRBV18	TRBJ1-1	TGTGCCAGCTCACCACCCACTAGGAACACTGAAGCTTTCTTT	CASSPPTRNTEAFF